Below, 30 T cell receptor beta chains from the same sample are listed, as sequenced in a study of shared clonotypes between healthy human individuals. The data were produced by immunoSEQ multiplex PCR, yet TCRdb's version contains in-frame clones alone and is incomplete. The data hold around 600,000 clones, with roughly 98% observed a single time. Only CD45RO-negative cells positively selected for CCR7 counted as naive CD8 cells, so terminally differentiated effector memory CD45RA+ cells were excluded. Sequencing was done on a sample of naive CD8+ T cells sorted from blood. The receptors originated from a man aged 30 to 45 in good health.

V is TRBV27 and J is TRBJ2-2; 8 positions agree with TRBD2. The CDR3 length is 17 residues. Looked up from germline, CDR1 is MNHEY and CDR2 is SMNVEV (reference sequence). Trimming at V came to 3 bases and at J to 4 bases, leaving 10 bases not matched to a gene. For the CDR3, the DNA is TGTGCCAGCAGTTTGCTGGTAGCGGGAACACTCACCGGGGAGCTGTTTTTT. Translated: CASSLLVAGTLTGELFF.

This clone was detected only once. The chain combines TRBV29-1 with TRBJ2-7; either TRBD1 or TRBD2 may fit D (6 bases each). The CDR3 is 14 amino acids. Germline V gene sequence: CDR1 SQVTM, CDR2 ANQGSEA. Trimming removed 2 bases from V and 6 bases from J, with 17 bases in between. CDR3 bases: TGCAGCGTTGAAACCCCACAGGGAGGCTTCGAGCAGTACTTC. This gives the protein CSVETPQGGFEQYF.

The J gene is TRBJ2-4, the V gene TRBV9; 8 nucleotides match TRBD1. CDR1 is SGDLS and CDR2 is YYNGEE in the germline V gene. Trimming at V came to 3 bases and at J to 0 bases, leaving 5 bases not matched to a gene. There are 16 residues in the CDR3. CDR3 DNA sequence: TGTGCCAGCAGCGCTGACAGGGGTCGAGCCAAAAACATTCAGTACTTC. This translates into CASSADRGRAKNIQYF.

This rearrangement joins TRBV11-1 to TRBJ2-7; 9 bases are shared with TRBD2. V lost 3 bases, J lost 4 bases, and 7 bases stayed unmatched. CDR1 is SGHAT, CDR2 FQDESV, per germline (reference sequence). The CDR3 runs 15 residues. The CDR3, as DNA: TGTGCCAGCAGCTTTAGTTCGCTAGCGGGGTACGAGCAGTACTTC. Protein sequence: CASSFSSLAGYEQYF.

The V and J genes are TRBV18 and TRBJ2-7; 7 nucleotides match TRBD2. The CDR3 contains 15 residues. Germline CDR1 KGHSH, CDR2 LQKENI. V was pared by 6 bases and J by 3 bases, with 11 bases of the junction left unmatched. The CDR3 loop is CASSLLAAINYEQYF. In DNA form, the CDR3 reads TGTGCCAGCTCTCTTCTAGCGGCTATTAACTACGAGCAGTACTTC.

The chain couples TRBV7-9 to TRBJ2-2; the match to TRBD1 covers 9 bases. The CDR3 has 17 residues. Germline V gives CDR1 SEHNR, CDR2 FQNEAQ (reference sequence). J was trimmed by 3 bases and V by 4 bases; bases with no gene match: 9. CDR3 loop: CASSSSGTGFDTGELFF. DNA for the CDR3: TGTGCCAGCAGCTCCTCCGGGACAGGGTTCGACACCGGGGAGCTGTTTTTT.

V usage is TRBV11-3 and J usage is TRBJ1-1, with D perhaps TRBD1 (5 bases). V dropped 5 bases and J dropped 5 bases, with 9 bases sitting between them. CDR3 length: 12 amino acids. From germline, CDR1 is SGHNT and CDR2 YENEEA. DNA for the CDR3: TGTGCCAGCAGCAGCGACAGTACTGAAGCTTTCTTT. Translating gives CASSSDSTEAFF.

On this clone: A junction boundary mismatches the germline segment, possibly from a read error. The chain recombines TRBV14 with TRBJ2-1; 15 bases match TRBD2. CDR1 is SGHDN and CDR2 is FVKESK in the germline V gene. There are 15 residues in the CDR3. For the CDR3, the DNA is TGTGCCAGCAGCCAGGGCACGGGACTAGCGGGAGGTCCGATCTTC. Amino acid sequence: CASSQGTGLAGGPIF. Full variable domain (missing parts from reference TRBV14 and TRBJ2-1): EAGVTQFPSHSVIEKGQTVTLRCDPISGHDNLYWYRRVMGKEIKFLLHFVKESKQDESGMPNNRFLAERTGGTYSTLKVQPAELEDSGVYFCASSQGTGLAGGPIFGPGTRLTVL.

The rearrangement joins TRBV28 to TRBJ2-1, with TRBD2 matching over 13 bases. CDR3 length: 20 amino acids. Germline V gene sequence: CDR1 MDHEN, CDR2 SYDVKM. V was clipped by 4 bases and J by 0 bases; unmatched bases: 12. CDR3 sequence reads: CASSYPRLAGGPSSYNEQFF. The CDR3 DNA is TGTGCCAGCAGTTACCCTCGACTAGCGGGAGGTCCGAGCTCCTACAATGAGCAGTTCTTC.

The chain is built from TRBV6-1 and TRBJ2-1, with D possibly matching TRBD1 (7 bases). The germline gives CDR1 MNHNS, CDR2 SASEGT. CDR3 size: 14 residues. V was trimmed by 5 bases and J by 12 bases, leaving 20 bases between them. CDR3 sequence (DNA): TGTGCCAGCAGTTGGGACAGCGGGTTGAGGGTGCAGTTCTTC. Amino acid sequence: CASSWDSGLRVQFF.

V is TRBV7-9 and J is TRBJ2-2, with D unresolved. The V gene lost 5 bases and the J gene lost 9 bases, with 10 bases spanning the gap. The germline gives CDR1 SEHNR, CDR2 FQNEAQ (reference sequence). The CDR3 runs to 12 residues. CDR3 in DNA: TGTGCCAGCAGCCCGAAACGCCGGGAGCTGTTTTTT. Amino acid sequence: CASSPKRRELFF.

In its sample, this clone was seen once. The chain links TRBV7-9 to TRBJ2-7, with D possibly being TRBD1 (5 bases). Germline CDR1 reads SEHNR; CDR2 reads FQNEAQ (reference sequence). V was clipped by 5 bases and J by 0 bases, with 14 bases between them. CDR3 length: 15 residues. CDR3 residues: CASSDRDRNSYEQYF. The CDR3 DNA reads as TGTGCCAGCAGCGATAGAGACAGAAACTCCTACGAGCAGTACTTC. Using reference TRBV7-9 and TRBJ2-7 for the parts outside the CDR3, the full variable domain is DTGVSQNPRHKITKRGQNVTFRCDPISEHNRLYWYRQTLGQGPEFLTYFQNEAQLEKSRLLSDRFSAERPKGSFSTLEIQRTEQGDSAMYLCASSDRDRNSYEQYFGPGTRLTVT.

The chain recombines TRBV5-1 with TRBJ2-7; 7 nucleotides align to TRBD1. Germline-derived CDR1 and CDR2 are SGHRS and YFSETQ. This CDR3 region has 13 residues. Trimming took 3 bases from V and 2 from J; bases not matched to a gene: 2. The CDR3, as DNA: TGCGCCAGCAGCTGGGACAGCGCCTACGAGCAGTACTTC. The encoded protein is CASSWDSAYEQYF.

The chain is built from TRBV10-3 and TRBJ2-2; weak D call: TRBD2 (6 bases). Between the trimmed V and J ends, which lost 10 bases and 0 bases, there was a span of 12 bases. Germline V lookup: CDR1 ENHRY, CDR2 SYGVKD. There are 14 residues in the CDR3. CDR3 sequence reads: CATTGTANTGELFF. The CDR3 nucleotides are TGTGCCACCACCGGGACTGCGAACACCGGGGAGCTGTTTTTT.

This clone appeared once. The chain carries TRBV7-9 and TRBJ2-5, with 7 bases fitting TRBD1. CDR3 length: 16 amino acids. The J segment lost 5 bases and the V segment lost 4 bases, leaving 13 bases of the junction unmatched. The germline gives CDR1 SEHNR, CDR2 FQNEAQ (reference sequence). The chain's CDR3 is CASSSGGRGMLETQYF. The CDR3 nucleotides are TGTGCCAGCAGCTCAGGCGGCAGGGGGATGCTTGAGACCCAGTACTTC.

This chain connects TRBV27 to TRBJ2-1, with a tentative D call TRBD2 (6 bases). Looked up from germline, CDR1 is MNHEY and CDR2 is SMNVEV (reference sequence). The V and J ends lost 7 bases and 4 bases respectively, with 26 bases between them. This CDR3 contains 18 residues. DNA of the CDR3: TGTGCCAGCACCTCGGGAGTTGAGGGGCCGCGTATTTACAATGAGCAGTTCTTC. This translates into CASTSGVEGPRIYNEQFF.

The J gene is TRBJ2-6, the V gene TRBV5-5; 9 bases align to TRBD2. The CDR3 length is 20 residues. Germline loops: CDR1 SGHKS, CDR2 YYEKEE (reference sequence). V dropped 2 bases and J dropped 3; count of bases not matched to a gene: 15. The CDR3 bases are TGTGCCAGCAGCTTCACCCTAGCGGGATCGGGGCGGAGTGGGGCCAACGTCCTGACTTTC. It translates to CASSFTLAGSGRSGANVLTF.

V is TRBV13 and J is TRBJ1-5; D ambiguous. CDR1 and CDR2 from the germline V gene are PRHDT and FYEKMQ (reference sequence). There are 12 residues in the CDR3. V lost 3 bases, J lost 7 bases, and 7 bases lay in between. In DNA form, the CDR3 reads TGTGCCAGCAGCTTTAGTGGACAGCCCCAGCATTTT. Its protein product is CASSFSGQPQHF.

The genes are TRBV5-4 and TRBJ2-7; 14 nucleotides match TRBD2. This CDR3 has 18 amino acids. The germline CDR1 and CDR2 sequences are SGHNT and YYREEE (reference sequence). The V segment lost 2 bases and the J segment 6 bases; nucleotides outside the gene matches: 13. CDR3 loop: CASSFAGLAGESGPEQYF. In DNA, the CDR3 is TGTGCCAGCAGCTTCGCGGGACTAGCGGGAGAAAGCGGCCCCGAGCAGTACTTC.

The chain carries TRBV12-5 and TRBJ2-1; 8 bases align to TRBD2. Losses at the gene ends were 4 bases for V and 10 bases for J; bases not matched to a gene: 12. Germline V gene lookup returns CDR1 LGHNT and CDR2 FRNRAP. The CDR3 is 15 residues long. For the CDR3, the DNA is TGTGCTAGTGGTTCCACCCCCGGGACTAGGGGCGAGCAGTTCTTC. Translation gives CASGSTPGTRGEQFF. Based on the CDR3 plus reference TRBV12-5 and TRBJ2-1, the full variable domain is DARVTQTPRHKVTEMGQEVTMRCQPILGHNTVFWYRQTMMQGLELLAYFRNRAPLDDSGMPKDRFSAEMPDATLATLKIQPSEPRDSAVYFCASGSTPGTRGEQFFGPGTRLTVL.

The rearrangement uses TRBV6-5 and TRBJ1-1; D gene unclear. The CDR3 extends over 11 amino acids. Germline CDR1 is MNHEY and CDR2 is SVGAGI. V dropped 10 bases and J dropped 5 bases, with 11 bases sitting between them. The CDR3 spells CATVLGTEAFF. DNA for the CDR3: TGTGCCACCGTACTTGGGACTGAAGCTTTCTTT.

The V call is TRBV25-1, the J call TRBJ1-3; D not certain. Germline-derived CDR1 and CDR2 are MGHDK and SYGVNS. The CDR3 spans 17 residues. Deletions cut 3 bases from V and 1 base from J, with 16 bases between. Here the CDR3 reads CASSDDPATESGNTIYF. The CDR3 bases are TGTGCCAGCAGTGACGATCCCGCGACGGAGTCTGGAAACACCATATATTTT.

This clone occurred once. The chain links TRBV7-9 to TRBJ2-1, with 8 nucleotides matching TRBD2. The CDR3 totals 19 residues. J lost 3 bases, V lost 1 base, and 14 bases had no gene match. Germline CDR1 SEHNR, CDR2 FQNEAQ (reference sequence). CDR3 residues: CASSLGVRLATRDYNEQFF. CDR3 DNA sequence: TGTGCCAGCAGCTTAGGGGTGAGACTAGCGACCCGAGACTACAATGAGCAGTTCTTC.

The chain couples TRBV11-2 to TRBJ2-7; 12 nucleotides match TRBD2. With 4 bases clipped from V and 6 bases from J, the junction kept 16 bases outside the gene matches. The CDR3 spans 18 residues. The germline gives CDR1 SGHAT, CDR2 FQNNGV. CDR3 in amino acids: CASSSIFRPTSGRREQYF. DNA for the CDR3: TGTGCCAGCAGCTCAATCTTCCGGCCGACTAGCGGGAGACGCGAGCAGTACTTC.

The gene calls are TRBV18 and TRBJ2-5, with D unclear. The CDR3 is made up of 15 amino acids. Trimming removed 5 bases from V and 4 bases from J, with 17 bases in between. The germline V gene has CDR1 KGHSH and CDR2 LQKENI. The CDR3 loop is CASSARNLGIETQYF. The CDR3 nucleotides are TGTGCCAGCTCAGCCCGGAACCTGGGTATAGAGACCCAGTACTTC.

The rearrangement joins TRBV7-9 to TRBJ1-2; the D is unclear. This CDR3 spans 14 amino acids. Trimming shortened V by 3 bases and J by 6 bases, and 14 bases separated the two germline ends. From germline, CDR1 is SEHNR and CDR2 FQNEAQ (reference sequence). The CDR3 spells CASSFLAGADGYTF. CDR3 bases: TGTGCCAGCAGCTTCCTGGCAGGCGCGGATGGCTACACCTTC.

The chain couples TRBV7-2 to TRBJ1-1, with D uncertain. The CDR3 spans 11 residues. V shed 10 bases and J shed 3 bases, with 9 bases lying between them. CDR1 and CDR2 (germline): SGHTA, FQGNSA. The CDR3 reads CATRKYTEAFF. As DNA, the CDR3 is TGTGCCACCCGGAAGTACACTGAAGCTTTCTTT.

V is TRBV11-2 and J is TRBJ2-7; D is uncertain. There are 13 residues in the CDR3. V was trimmed by 0 bases and J by 4 bases, leaving 7 bases between them. The germline gives CDR1 SGHAT, CDR2 FQNNGV. As DNA, the CDR3 is TGTGCCAGCAGCTTAGAATTCCCTTACGAGCAGTACTTC. Residues: CASSLEFPYEQYF.

V is TRBV27 and J is TRBJ1-3; 8 bases align to TRBD1. Germline values: CDR1 MNHEY, CDR2 SMNVEV (reference sequence). The CDR3 extends over 14 amino acids. The trim removed 5 bases at V and 7 bases at J, leaving 7 bases unmatched. CDR3 DNA: TGTGCCAGCAGTCCCCGACAGGGGTGGAACACCATATATTTT. The encoded protein is CASSPRQGWNTIYF.

The CDR3 region is CASSPGLAGSQETQYF. The CDR3 bases are TGTGCCAGCAGCCCCGGACTAGCGGGAAGCCAAGAGACCCAGTACTTC. The chain is built from TRBV5-5 and TRBJ2-5; 12 bases are a match to TRBD2. The CDR3 has 16 amino acids. Germline V gene lookup returns CDR1 SGHKS and CDR2 YYEKEE (reference sequence). V shed 4 bases, J shed 1 base, and the junction held 5 bases outside the gene matches.